This TCR beta chain was identified during a study of shared clonotypes between healthy human individuals. Across the study: A few men and a couple of women, aged 18 to 49, were donors.

With 5 bases clipped from V and 4 bases from J, the junction kept 7 bases outside the gene matches. CDR3 size: 14 residues. Germline-derived CDR1 and CDR2 are MNHNS and SASEGT. Sequencing was at deep level. Sorted-subset replicate PCR reactions contained 200 to 250 ng DNA, corresponding to some 28,000 T cell genomes. Some clones are missing from TCRdb's copy, which holds only in-frame ones; the method was immunoSEQ multiplex PCR. The sample contains under 600,000 clones, almost 97% of which appear only once. The donors, all of them Caucasian adults, lived in Nashville, Tennessee. The sample comprised naive CD4+ T cells sorted from blood. This sample's subset: CD45RA+ positively selected. The rearrangement links TRBV6-1 to TRBJ2-7; TRBD1 matches 8 bases. The clonotype was recovered from a woman under 40 in good health. The CDR3 DNA reads as TGTGCCAGCAGTCCAGGGGGCGGGGCGTACGAGCAGTACTTC. Translation: CASSPGGGAYEQYF.